A selection of T cell receptor beta chains follows, all from one sample in a study of CD8 T cells in Susac syndrome. MiXCR, run by TCRdb on the immunoSEQ multiplex PCR reads, gives a single entry per CDR3 protein. The sample contains around 170,000 distinct CDR3 sequences, 95% of which appear only once. The sequenced material came from CD8+ T cells from PBMCs. Source of these receptors: a human donor with Susac syndrome. Each CDR3 is given without its conserved first and last residue. Fields, in order: clone size, V gene, J gene, CDR3 protein. Not every row has a clone size; where given, it reads once, few, many or a size class.

clone_size: -
v_call: TRBV4-1
j_call: TRBJ2-7
cdr3_aa: ASSQGFGTANYEQY

clone_size: -
v_call: TRBV4-1
j_call: TRBJ1-5
cdr3_aa: ASSQGTGGARDQPQH

clone_size: -
v_call: TRBV3-1
j_call: TRBJ2-7
cdr3_aa: ASSQDGVRSYEQY

clone_size: -
v_call: TRBV4-1
j_call: TRBJ2-7
cdr3_aa: ASSHPADRIQQY

clone_size: -
v_call: TRBV20-1
j_call: TRBJ2-1
cdr3_aa: SVPLSLGSYNEQF

clone_size: -
v_call: TRBV3-1
j_call: TRBJ2-7
cdr3_aa: ASSLRTGLYEQY

clone_size: -
v_call: TRBV4-1
j_call: TRBJ2-1
cdr3_aa: ASRVVGGNLEQF

clone_size: -
v_call: TRBV28
j_call: TRBJ2-7
cdr3_aa: ASSGIIDTGQTPYEQY

clone_size: -
v_call: TRBV19
j_call: TRBJ2-5
cdr3_aa: ASSIGLAGKETQY

clone_size: -
v_call: TRBV4-2
j_call: TRBJ2-1
cdr3_aa: ASSQELADNNEQF

clone_size: -
v_call: TRBV2
j_call: TRBJ1-6
cdr3_aa: ASSERQLGSPLH

clone_size: -
v_call: TRBV6-5
j_call: TRBJ2-5
cdr3_aa: ASSYSNTQETQY

clone_size: -
v_call: TRBV4-1
j_call: TRBJ2-7
cdr3_aa: ASSLAGSGGYEQY

clone_size: -
v_call: TRBV20-1
j_call: TRBJ2-4
cdr3_aa: SARGQGNIQY

clone_size: -
v_call: TRBV5-1
j_call: TRBJ2-2
cdr3_aa: ASSFRLAAIANTGELF

clone_size: -
v_call: TRBV25-1
j_call: TRBJ2-7
cdr3_aa: ASSEIIAYEQY

clone_size: once
v_call: TRBV19
j_call: TRBJ2-2
cdr3_aa: ASSSDTGFGTGELF

clone_size: -
v_call: TRBV5-3
j_call: TRBJ2-4
cdr3_aa: ARSSTTEIQY

clone_size: once
v_call: TRBV3-1
j_call: TRBJ2-1
cdr3_aa: ASSQGRGGAGNEQF

clone_size: -
v_call: TRBV12-3/TRBV12-4
j_call: TRBJ1-2
cdr3_aa: ASSWGDNYGYT

clone_size: -
v_call: TRBV5-6
j_call: TRBJ2-3
cdr3_aa: ASSLQGTYTDTQY

clone_size: -
v_call: TRBV29-1
j_call: TRBJ2-3
cdr3_aa: SVKGSGTDTQY

clone_size: -
v_call: TRBV6-5
j_call: TRBJ2-1
cdr3_aa: ASSRTGTGMNEQF

clone_size: -
v_call: TRBV2
j_call: TRBJ2-5
cdr3_aa: ASSERASLAETQY

clone_size: -
v_call: TRBV4-2
j_call: TRBJ1-4
cdr3_aa: ASSQDQLTTNEKLF

clone_size: -
v_call: TRBV12-3/TRBV12-4
j_call: TRBJ1-5
cdr3_aa: ASSSGTGGGQPQH